This T cell receptor beta chain came from a study of Graves' ophthalmopathy and Graves' hyperthyroidism. Study conclusions and caveats: Appearing in blood as well were most expanded thyroid clonotypes above 0.001 frequency.

This clonotype showed up just a few times. Its matching antigen is unknown. CDR1 SGHAT and CDR2 FQNNGV come from the germline V gene. V lost 0 bases and J lost 9; bases outside the gene matches: 17. The CDR3 extends over 18 amino acids. As the template, RNA transcripts were used to amplify TCR beta CDR3 regions. The first-round RT-PCR employed HTBI primers together with the Qiagen OneStep RT-PCR kit. A multiplex PCR was then performed as the second round. Each CDR3 protein is one row after TCRdb ran MiXCR on the multiplex PCR reads. The repertoire holds 340,000 or so distinct CDR3 sequences, 15% to 20% seen once, with 9% to 15% in the top ten. Moderately to severely active ophthalmopathy under 3 months, CAS at least 3, NOSPECS at least 4. As the starting material, approximately 10 ml of fresh peripheral blood yielded the PBMCs.

Material: peripheral blood. This rearrangement joins TRBV11-2 to TRBJ2-1, with 7 bases lining up with TRBD2. This receptor was identified in an adult man with Graves' ophthalmopathy. The CDR3 is CASSLDRVGGTPGSEQFF. The CDR3 DNA reads as TGTGCCAGCAGCTTAGATCGGGTGGGGGGGACGCCCGGTAGTGAGCAGTTCTTC.